The present T cell receptor beta chain was sequenced within a study of cytomegalovirus exposure and HLA in healthy donors. The study, taken as a whole, reports: Previously analyzed data showed that most TCR beta V segments were productive at a frequency of about 87% or about 30%.

In the case of this clone: What it binds is not known.

The ends were cut back, 4 bases at V and 5 bases at J, with 14 bases in the middle. Germline V CDR1 and CDR2: MNHEY, SVGAGI. There are 14 residues in the CDR3. In the PCR, 60 Vbeta and 13 Jbeta primers were used. Clones were read by immunoSEQ multiplex PCR, and TCRdb kept only the in-frame ones, dropping some. The sample contains 120,000 or so clones, 83% of which appear only once. This clonotype originated in a woman in her 40s in good health and CMV-seropositive. This chain links TRBV6-5 with TRBJ2-5; D perhaps matches TRBD2 (5 bases). The sequenced sample was PBMCs. The CDR3 here is CASSFVSGEETQYF. The CDR3 bases are TGTGCCAGCAGTTTCGTATCCGGGGAGGAGACCCAGTACTTC.